The present entry profiles one TCR beta chain with its context. Its matching antigen is unknown. From the 5' RACE reads, TCRdb called clonotypes with MiXCR, one entry per CDR3 protein. Altogether hundreds of thousands of distinct CDR3 sequences are present, 18% being singletons, with the ten largest covering approximately 46%. These data are taken from a study of CD8 T cells in ankylosing spondylitis. Study results and limitations: Among TCR beta sequences, a motif of eight highly homologous variants appeared characteristic of ankylosing spondylitis blood.

CDR3 length equals 15 residues. Looked up from germline, CDR1 is DFQATT and CDR2 is SNEGSKA (reference sequence). After removal of 6 bases from V and 0 bases from J, the junction contained 8 bases not matched to a gene. The source of this sequence is a male donor with ankylosing spondylitis. V and J are TRBV20-1 and TRBJ2-3, with 8 bases fitting TRBD2. Source material: blood, either unsorted or a sorted T cell fraction (not recorded which). Here the CDR3 reads CSARSLADSTDTQYF. As DNA, the CDR3 is TGCAGTGCGAGGTCACTAGCGGACAGCACAGATACGCAGTATTTT.